A selection of T cell receptor beta chains follows, all from one sample in a study of blood T cell repertoires in COVID-19. The repertoire was sequenced with immunoSEQ multiplex PCR; TCRdb's copy has only in-frame clones and lacks some. Here the sample spans under 95,000 clones, 88% being singletons. Input material: peripheral blood. These receptor sequences come from a human donor in a cohort sampled during active COVID-19. Each CDR3 is given with its conserved first and last residue. The D gene is left open where the match is weak. Only some rows state a clone size, as once, few, many or a class for expanded clones.

TRBV6-5,TRBD2,NA,TRBJ2-7,TGTGCCAGCAGTTCTACGGGGGGGCGCCACGAGCAGTACTTC,CASSSTGGRHEQYF
TRBV7-2,NA,NA,TRBJ2-5,TGTGCCAGCAGCTCATCTAGCAGTGAGACCCAGTACTTC,CASSSSSSETQYF
TRBV9,NA,NA,TRBJ1-1,TGTGCCAGCAGCGTAGCTACCCGGAACACTGAAGCTTTCTTT,CASSVATRNTEAFF
TRBV10-3,TRBD2,NA,TRBJ2-2,TGTGCCATCACTAGCGGGGGGTCCGGGGAGCTGTTTTTT,CAITSGGSGELFF
TRBV5-1,NA,NA,TRBJ1-3,TGCGCCAGCAGCAATCAGGGGTCTGGAAACACCATATATTTT,CASSNQGSGNTIYF
TRBV7-6,TRBD1,once,TRBJ2-2,TGTGCCAGCAGCCTAGCCCGGGACAGGATGGTCGGGGAGCTGTTTTTT,CASSLARDRMVGELFF
TRBV6-1,NA,NA,TRBJ2-7,TGTGCCAGCAGTGAAATGCCAGGGATCGACGAGCAGTACTTC,CASSEMPGIDEQYF
TRBV5-1,TRBD2,NA,TRBJ2-2,TGCGCCAGCAGCAACGGCCTTACTAGCGTCCGGGAGCTGTTTTTT,CASSNGLTSVRELFF
TRBV15,TRBD1,NA,TRBJ2-2,TGTGCCACCAGCAGAGATTTGGGACAGGGGAACACCGGGGAGCTGTTTTTT,CATSRDLGQGNTGELFF
TRBV6-5,NA,NA,TRBJ2-7,TGTGCCAGCAGCCGCGGGGGCCTGAGCTCCTACGAGCAGTACTTC,CASSRGGLSSYEQYF
TRBV6-6,TRBD2,once,TRBJ2-1,TGTGCCAGCAGTTACTCACTAGCGGGAGGTTTGCAGTTCTTC,CASSYSLAGGLQFF
TRBV9,TRBD1,NA,TRBJ1-5,TGTGCCAGCAGCCCGGGATCCGGGACAGAGGGACTCCAGCATTTT,CASSPGSGTEGLQHF
TRBV7-2,TRBD2,NA,TRBJ2-3,TGTGCCAGCAGCTTTCGGCCAGCGGGGGTCACAGATACGCAGTATTTT,CASSFRPAGVTDTQYF
TRBV2,TRBD2,NA,TRBJ2-1,TGTGCCAGCAGGAGACTAGCGGGAGTTAGCGATGAGCAGTTCTTC,CASRRLAGVSDEQFF
TRBV5-6,NA,NA,TRBJ2-7,TGTGCCAGCAGTCTGGGGGCAGGGCGAGACTACGAGCAGTACTTC,CASSLGAGRDYEQYF
TRBV19,NA,NA,TRBJ1-1,TGTGCCAGTAGTATAGTCAAGAGTGCCACTGAAGCTTTCTTT,CASSIVKSATEAFF
TRBV12-5,TRBD1,NA,TRBJ2-2,TGTGCTAGTGGTTTGGGACAGGGGCCCACCGGGGAGCTGTTTTTT,CASGLGQGPTGELFF
TRBV19,NA,once,TRBJ1-5,TGTGCCAGTAGTAGGAGTACAGGGCTCGGGCAGCCCCAGCATTTT,CASSRSTGLGQPQHF
TRBV6-5,NA,NA,TRBJ2-3,TGTGCCAGCAGTCCCCCTGGCACAGATACGCAGTATTTT,CASSPPGTDTQYF
TRBV30,TRBD1,NA,TRBJ2-6,TGTGCCTGGGAGGGGGCTGGTGGGGCCAACGTCCTGACTTTC,CAWEGAGGANVLTF
TRBV7-2,NA,NA,TRBJ1-1,TGTGCCAGCAGCTTAGCGCTAAGTTACACTGAAGCTTTCTTT,CASSLALSYTEAFF
TRBV5-1,TRBD2,NA,TRBJ2-3,TGCGCCAGCAGCTTGGCGACTAGCGGGAGGGCCGATACGCAGTATTTT,CASSLATSGRADTQYF
TRBV5-1,TRBD2,NA,TRBJ2-7,TGCGCCAGCAAAGAGACTAGCGGCTCCTACGAGCAGTACTTC,CASKETSGSYEQYF
TRBV10-2,TRBD2,NA,TRBJ2-1,TGCGCCAGCAGTGAGTCGAATCCAGCGGGGGGGAATGAGCAGTTCTTC,CASSESNPAGGNEQFF
TRBV2,TRBD2,NA,TRBJ2-5,TGTGCCAGCAGCCCTCCGCTAGCGGGAGGAGAGACCCAGTACTTC,CASSPPLAGGETQYF
TRBV11-2,TRBD1,once,TRBJ1-3,TGTGCCAGCAGCTTAGAGTGGACAGCAGGGGGTTACTCTGGAAACACCATATATTTT,CASSLEWTAGGYSGNTIYF
TRBV7-2,NA,NA,TRBJ1-1,TGTGCCAGCAGCTTAGTCGTCCTAAGCACTGAAGCTTTCTTT,CASSLVVLSTEAFF
TRBV19,TRBD1,NA,TRBJ2-3,TGTGCCAGTAGTATCGGGGGGACAGGGGGCGAGTATACGCAGTATTTT,CASSIGGTGGEYTQYF
TRBV20-1,NA,NA,TRBJ1-1,TGCAGTGCTTCCGGGACACCTTGGGCTTTCTTT,CSASGTPWAFF
TRBV21-1,NA,NA,TRBJ2-3,TGTGCCAGCAGCAAAGGCGGGGGGGTGCTCACAGATACGCAGTATTTT,CASSKGGGVLTDTQYF
TRBV12-5,NA,NA,TRBJ2-3,TGTGCTAGTGGTTTTTCCGGACAGAGCACAGATACGCAGTATTTT,CASGFSGQSTDTQYF
TRBV19,TRBD2,NA,TRBJ2-3,TGTGCCAGTAGTAGGGGACTAGCACTAGATACGCAGTATTTT,CASSRGLALDTQYF
TRBV18,NA,few,TRBJ2-7,TGTGCCAGCTCACCAAGTCCGGGTGAGCAGTACTTC,CASSPSPGEQYF
TRBV3-1/TRBV3-2,TRBD2,NA,TRBJ2-2,TGTGCCAGCAGCCCACGACTAGCGGGGAACACCGGGGAGCTGTTTTTT,CASSPRLAGNTGELFF
TRBV3-1/TRBV3-2,NA,NA,TRBJ2-5,TGTGCCAGCAGCCCCACAGGGAGGGAGAAAGAGACCCAGTACTTC,CASSPTGREKETQYF
TRBV6-5,TRBD2,NA,TRBJ2-5,TGTGCCAGCAGTTACGGGCGGGAGGGAGTGGGGGAGACCCAGTACTTC,CASSYGREGVGETQYF
TRBV9,NA,NA,TRBJ2-7,TGTGCCAGCAGCGTAGAGGCAGGGGTTGGCGAGCAGTACTTC,CASSVEAGVGEQYF
TRBV20-1,TRBD2,NA,TRBJ2-1,TGCAGTGCTAGTTACTCGGCTAGCGGTCACAATGAGCAGTTCTTC,CSASYSASGHNEQFF
TRBV10-3,TRBD1,few,TRBJ2-2,TGTGCCATCAGTGACATCCAGGGGGCGGGTGATACCGGGGAGCTGTTTTTT,CAISDIQGAGDTGELFF
TRBV2,TRBD2,NA,TRBJ2-3,TGTGCCAGCAGTGAACTAGCGGGGGGCACAGATACGCAGTATTTT,CASSELAGGTDTQYF
TRBV2,NA,NA,TRBJ1-4,TGTGCCAGCAGTGAACGGTATTTTCCACAGGTCGGTGAAAAACTGTTTTTT,CASSERYFPQVGEKLFF
TRBV11-2,NA,NA,TRBJ2-2,TGTGCCAGCAGCTTCGTCGTCACCGGGGAGCTGTTTTTT,CASSFVVTGELFF
TRBV5-4,TRBD1,NA,TRBJ2-7,TGTGCCAGCAGCTTAGGGACAGGGAATTACGAGCAGTACTTC,CASSLGTGNYEQYF
TRBV7-2,TRBD2,NA,TRBJ2-3,TGTGCCAGCAGCTTCCTAGCGGGGGGGCCCACAGATACGCAGTATTTT,CASSFLAGGPTDTQYF
TRBV21-1,NA,NA,TRBJ1-3,TGTGCCAGCAGCGCGGGCGGCCGACCTTCTTCAAACACCATATATTTT,CASSAGGRPSSNTIYF
TRBV12-3/TRBV12-4,NA,once,TRBJ1-1,TGTGCCAGCAGTAATATGGGGGGCACTGAAGCTTTCTTT,CASSNMGGTEAFF
TRBV7-8,NA,NA,TRBJ1-2,TGTGCCAGCAGCGAGGAGATCAACTATGGCTACACCTTC,CASSEEINYGYTF
TRBV29-1,TRBD2,NA,TRBJ2-2,TGCAGCGTGGGGACTAGCGGGAGGGTAATGGACACCGGGGAGCTGTTTTTT,CSVGTSGRVMDTGELFF
TRBV6-1,NA,NA,TRBJ1-5,TGTGCCAGCAGTGAAGAGGAACCAAACAGGGCCGGTCAGCCCCAGCATTTT,CASSEEEPNRAGQPQHF
TRBV28,TRBD1,NA,TRBJ1-5,TGTGCCAGCAGTCGTGGGGGGAGAGCGACAGGGAGGCAGCCCCAGCATTTT,CASSRGGRATGRQPQHF
TRBV6-6,NA,NA,TRBJ2-7,TGTGCCAGCAGTCTGAACACCTACGAGCAGTACTTC,CASSLNTYEQYF
TRBV7-3,TRBD2,NA,TRBJ2-5,TGTGCCAGCAGCCCACCTGGCCAGCGGGGGCTTGAGACCCAGTACTTC,CASSPPGQRGLETQYF
TRBV7-2,NA,NA,TRBJ1-1,TGTGCCAGCAGCGCAGGGTTCATCACTGAAGCTTTCTTT,CASSAGFITEAFF
TRBV6-2/TRBV6-3,TRBD1,NA,TRBJ1-1,TGTGCCAGCAGTAAGACAGGGGTCACTGAAGCTTTCTTT,CASSKTGVTEAFF
TRBV11-3,NA,NA,TRBJ1-1,TGTGCCAGCAGCCGCCAGGGTAACACTGAAGCTTTCTTT,CASSRQGNTEAFF
TRBV11-2,TRBD1,NA,TRBJ1-2,TGTGCCAGCAGCTTATCTCTCCCAGTGGCAGGGGGCTCTGGCTACACCTTC,CASSLSLPVAGGSGYTF
TRBV27,NA,NA,TRBJ1-4,TGTGCCAGCAGTTTATCCGGGACAAGAGATGAAAAACTGTTTTTT,CASSLSGTRDEKLFF
TRBV21-1,NA,NA,TRBJ2-7,TGTGCCAGCAGGCTTCAACAGGGGGTTTCGTACGAGCAGTACTTC,CASRLQQGVSYEQYF
TRBV5-4,TRBD1,NA,TRBJ2-3,TGTGCCAGCAAACTTCTAACGGGACAGGGCACAGATACGCAGTATTTT,CASKLLTGQGTDTQYF
TRBV28,TRBD1,NA,TRBJ2-3,TGTGCCAGCAGTTTATGGGGACAGGGCCGCTCAGATACGCAGTATTTT,CASSLWGQGRSDTQYF